This T cell receptor beta chain was observed in a study of cytomegalovirus exposure and HLA in healthy donors. V was clipped by 4 bases and J by 11 bases, with 14 bases between them. Germline CDR1 and CDR2: SGHRS and YFSETQ. The CDR3 runs to 12 residues. These donors counted as nominally healthy when sampled, but unrecorded immune exposures were likely. 13 Jbeta primers and 60 Vbeta primers were used for the PCR. Some clones are missing from TCRdb's copy, which holds only in-frame ones; the method was immunoSEQ multiplex PCR. The sample shows tens of thousands of clones, less than 80% of them seen only once.

The rearrangement uses TRBV5-1 and TRBJ2-3; TRBD2 might be the D (5 bases). Sequencing was performed on PBMCs. This TCR was recovered from a woman between 40 and 50 years old in good health and CMV-seronegative. The CDR3 here is CASSLGLREQYF. The DNA of the CDR3 is TGCGCCAGCAGCCTGGGCTTGAGGGAGCAGTATTTT.